This is a list of T cell receptor beta chains from one sample in a study of blood T cell repertoires in COVID-19. The protocol was immunoSEQ multiplex PCR, while the TCRdb copy is restricted to in-frame clones and leaves out a portion. In the table there are tens of thousands of clones, roughly 80% of which are singletons. Source material: peripheral blood. All receptors come from a human donor in a cohort sampled during active COVID-19. The CDR3 runs from the conserved cysteine through the conserved F or W.

V gene	CDR3 length	J gene	CDR3 protein
TRBV2	13	TRBJ1-5	CASSVSGQQPQHF
TRBV29-1	14	TRBJ2-7	CSVEEGQGAREQYF
TRBV23-1	14	TRBJ1-2	CATGGDKGGYGYTF
TRBV28	15	TRBJ2-6	CASSTRSSGANVLTF
TRBV5-6	14	TRBJ2-5	CASSLKQFGETQYF
TRBV28	13	TRBJ1-1	CASSFDRYTEAFF
TRBV7-3	13	TRBJ2-7	CASSPAGSYEQYF
TRBV9	16	TRBJ1-3	CASSAPGQGAGNTIYF
TRBV6-5	13	TRBJ2-7	CASSSQGSHEQYF
TRBV28	19	TRBJ1-5	CASSTTGTGGRRSNQPQHF
TRBV5-1	14	TRBJ2-3	CASSFRTGADTQYF
TRBV28	15	TRBJ2-7	CASATPGTGTYEQYF
TRBV28	13	TRBJ2-7	CASSFLPRNEQYF
TRBV5-1	13	TRBJ2-7	CASSLGQDYEQYF
TRBV3-1/TRBV3-2	14	TRBJ1-2	CASSQARAFYGYTF
TRBV7-2	13	TRBJ1-1	CASSLVWEAEAFF
TRBV18	14	TRBJ1-5	CASSPGTGEQPQHF
TRBV5-8	15	TRBJ2-1	CASSFPTGIYNEQFF
TRBV27	13	TRBJ1-1	CASSPRGDSEAFF
TRBV3-1/TRBV3-2	15	TRBJ1-3	CASSQGSGSGNTIYF
TRBV2	13	TRBJ1-3	CATTGAGGNTIYF
TRBV20-1	13	TRBJ1-2	CSASAGTGLFYTF
TRBV3-1/TRBV3-2	18	TRBJ2-1	CASTTGTSGRQSYNEQFF
TRBV19	12	TRBJ1-2	CASSAQNGGYTF
TRBV7-2	14	TRBJ2-7	CASTTGGLSYEQYF
TRBV28	14	TRBJ1-2	CASSGTGANYGYTF